A single count supports the clone carrying this TCR beta chain. What it binds is unknown. This sample is drawn from a study of beta chain features in type 1 diabetes. From germline, CDR1 is LGHNA and CDR2 YSLEER. V was shortened by 4 bases and J by 0 bases, with 7 bases between the two germline ends. The CDR3 consists of 15 residues. All of the isolated RNA was reverse transcribed, so expressed TCRB transcripts were sequenced. Sequenced by immunoSEQ multiplex PCR; TCRdb stores in-frame clones only, minus some. Of tens of thousands of clones in the sample, under 45% are singletons; the top ten hold less than 1.5%. Study findings and constraints: When Type 1 diabetes patients were examined, their TCRB CDR3s proved moderately but significantly shorter in all four CD4+ subsets.

The sample taken for sequencing was Tregs from blood. This TCR was sampled from a young man with type 1 diabetes. The V call is TRBV4-3, the J call TRBJ2-6; no clear D gene. This CDR3 reads CASSLMSSGANVLTF. CDR3 DNA: TGCGCCAGCAGCCTTATGAGCTCTGGGGCCAACGTCCTGACTTTC.